This TCR beta chain stems from a study of blood T cell repertoires in COVID-19. Across the whole study: Material from acute and convalescent COVID-19 was sourced from the United States, Italy and Spain. Nucleic acid was either cDNA or gDNA, and it came from T cells, B-cell-depleted T cells, or PBMCs.

This CDR3 is built from 16 residues. Unmatched junction bases numbered 20, after V lost 7 bases and J lost 13 bases. Germline CDR1 and CDR2: MNHEY and SMNVEV (reference sequence). The authors' processing: Amplification of reference gene primers provided the estimated nucleated cell counts. Sequencing used immunoSEQ multiplex PCR; TCRdb keeps in-frame clones, though not all of them. For V, J and clone size, that table is used; D and trimming come from the DNA. The sample records approximately 130,000 clones, 84% being singletons. The chain employs TRBV27 and TRBJ2-1, with TRBD2 matching 9 bases. The source is a human donor in a cohort sampled during active COVID-19. Sequencing was performed on peripheral blood. The CDR3, as DNA: TGTGCCAGCAAGGGGCTAACTGGGGGACTAGGGACTAGCCAGTTCTTC. Its protein is CASKGLTGGLGTSQFF.